This T cell receptor beta chain came from a study of OX40 agonist ivuxolimab in advanced cancers. Here immunoSEQ multiplex PCR was the method, and the copy in TCRdb shows in-frame clones only, minus some. The table lists around 71,000 clones, 75% to 85% of them singletons. Here the sequenced sample was CD4+ or CD8+ T cells sorted from blood, taken in a trial of the OX40 agonist ivuxolimab. This clonotype was sampled from an adult with an advanced solid tumor such as melanoma, head and neck, liver or kidney cancer.

CDR3 sequence (DNA): TGCGCCAGCAGCTCAGGGAGAGTCAATTCACCCCTCCACTTT. The encoded protein is CASSSGRVNSPLHF. The rearrangement uses TRBV5-1 and TRBJ1-6; tentatively, D is TRBD1 (5 bases). CDR3 length: 14 residues. V was clipped by 3 bases and J by 7 bases, with 11 bases between them. CDR1 is SGHRS, CDR2 YFSETQ, per germline.